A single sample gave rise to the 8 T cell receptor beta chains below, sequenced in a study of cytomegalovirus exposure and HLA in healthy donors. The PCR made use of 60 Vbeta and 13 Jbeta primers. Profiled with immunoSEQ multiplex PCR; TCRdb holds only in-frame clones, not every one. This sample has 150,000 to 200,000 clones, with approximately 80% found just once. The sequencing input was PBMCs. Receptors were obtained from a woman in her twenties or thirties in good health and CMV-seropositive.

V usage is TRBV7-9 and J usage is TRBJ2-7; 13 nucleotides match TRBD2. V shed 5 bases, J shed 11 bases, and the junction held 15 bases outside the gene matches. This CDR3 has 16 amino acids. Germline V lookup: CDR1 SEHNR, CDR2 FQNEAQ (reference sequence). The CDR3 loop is CASSVPGTSGEVGKYF. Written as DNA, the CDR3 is TGTGCCAGCAGCGTCCCCGGGACTAGCGGGGAAGTAGGAAAGTACTTC. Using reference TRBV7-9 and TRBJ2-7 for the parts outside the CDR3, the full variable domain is DTGVSQNPRHKITKRGQNVTFRCDPISEHNRLYWYRQTLGQGPEFLTYFQNEAQLEKSRLLSDRFSAERPKGSFSTLEIQRTEQGDSAMYLCASSVPGTSGEVGKYFGPGTRLTVT.

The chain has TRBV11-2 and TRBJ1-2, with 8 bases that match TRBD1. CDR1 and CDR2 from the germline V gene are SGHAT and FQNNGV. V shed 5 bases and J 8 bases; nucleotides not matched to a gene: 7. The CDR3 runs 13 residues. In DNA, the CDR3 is TGTGCCAGCAGCCCCAGGGGGCGGGACGGCTACACCTTC. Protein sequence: CASSPRGRDGYTF. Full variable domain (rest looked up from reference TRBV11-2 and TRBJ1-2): EAGVAQSPRYKIIEKRQSVAFWCNPISGHATLYWYQQILGQGPKLLIQFQNNGVVDDSQLPKDRFSAERLKGVDSTLKIQPAKLEDSAVYLCASSPRGRDGYTFGSGTRLTVV.

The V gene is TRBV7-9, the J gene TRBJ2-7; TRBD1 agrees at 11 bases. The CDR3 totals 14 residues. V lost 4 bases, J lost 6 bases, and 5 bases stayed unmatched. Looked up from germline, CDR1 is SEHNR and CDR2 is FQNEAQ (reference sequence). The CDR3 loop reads CASSSDRGLIEQYF. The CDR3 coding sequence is TGTGCCAGCAGCTCGGACAGGGGGCTGATCGAGCAGTACTTC.

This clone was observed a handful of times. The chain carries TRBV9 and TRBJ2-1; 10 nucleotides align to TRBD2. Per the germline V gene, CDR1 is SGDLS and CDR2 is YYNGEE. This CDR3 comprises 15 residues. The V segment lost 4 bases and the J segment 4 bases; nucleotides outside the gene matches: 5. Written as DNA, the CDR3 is TGTGCCAGCAGCCCAGGACTAGCGGAGTACAATGAGCAGTTCTTC. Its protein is CASSPGLAEYNEQFF. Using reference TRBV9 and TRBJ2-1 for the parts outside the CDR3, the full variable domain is DSGVTQTPKHLITATGQRVTLRCSPRSGDLSVYWYQQSLDQGLQFLIQYYNGEERAKGNILERFSAQQFPDLHSELNLSSLELGDSALYFCASSPGLAEYNEQFFGPGTRLTVL.

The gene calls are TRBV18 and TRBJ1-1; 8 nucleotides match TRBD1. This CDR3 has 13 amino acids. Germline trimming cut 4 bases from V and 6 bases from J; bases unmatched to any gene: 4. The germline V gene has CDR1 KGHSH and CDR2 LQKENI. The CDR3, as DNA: TGTGCCAGCTCACTCGGGACAGGACCTGAAGCTTTCTTT. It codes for CASSLGTGPEAFF.

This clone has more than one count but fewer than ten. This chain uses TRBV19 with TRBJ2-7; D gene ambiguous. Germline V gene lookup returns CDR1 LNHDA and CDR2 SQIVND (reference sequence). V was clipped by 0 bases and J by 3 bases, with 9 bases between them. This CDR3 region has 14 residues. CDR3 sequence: CASSIDILGYEQYF. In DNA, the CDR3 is TGTGCCAGTAGTATAGATATTCTCGGCTACGAGCAGTACTTC.

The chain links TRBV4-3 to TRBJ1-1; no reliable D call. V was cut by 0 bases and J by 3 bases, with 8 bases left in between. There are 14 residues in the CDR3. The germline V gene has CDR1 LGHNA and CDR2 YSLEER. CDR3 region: CASSQEPIDTEAFF. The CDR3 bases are TGCGCCAGCAGCCAAGAGCCCATAGACACTGAAGCTTTCTTT.

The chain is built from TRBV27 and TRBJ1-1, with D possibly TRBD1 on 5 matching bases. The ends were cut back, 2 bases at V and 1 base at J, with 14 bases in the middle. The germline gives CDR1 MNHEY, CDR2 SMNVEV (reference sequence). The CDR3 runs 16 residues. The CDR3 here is CASSLMAGRGNTEAFF. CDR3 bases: TGTGCCAGCAGTTTAATGGCAGGGCGGGGGAACACTGAAGCTTTCTTT.